This T cell receptor beta chain appears in the sequencing data of a study of identical twins. Study conclusions and caveats: Insertions were fewer in abundant cord blood beta clonotypes, whereas memory repertoires showed none of this pattern. Out-of-frame sharing of TCR alpha in monozygotic twins was underestimated by models.

Germline CDR1 and CDR2: MNHNS and SASEGT. The V and J ends lost 7 bases and 6 bases, in that order; junction bases with no gene match: 14. The CDR3 has 16 residues. A universal primer site was created by template switching, with the cDNA bearing unique molecular identifiers. MiXCR, run by TCRdb on the 5' RACE reads, gives a single entry per CDR3 protein. The data hold a few hundred thousand distinct CDR3 sequences, with approximately 8.6% observed a single time. This clonotype was detected once. Its specificity is unknown. These same records also appear under a second study, on yellow fever vaccine responses in identical twins.

The clonotype originates from a woman between 18 and 30 years old in good health. The V gene is TRBV6-1, the J gene TRBJ1-1, with 10 nucleotides matching TRBD1. Sequencing was done on a sample of CD8+ T cells sorted from blood. The CDR3 loop reads CASTQFMGQGMAEAFF. The CDR3 DNA is TGTGCCAGCACTCAATTTATGGGACAGGGGATGGCTGAAGCTTTCTTT.